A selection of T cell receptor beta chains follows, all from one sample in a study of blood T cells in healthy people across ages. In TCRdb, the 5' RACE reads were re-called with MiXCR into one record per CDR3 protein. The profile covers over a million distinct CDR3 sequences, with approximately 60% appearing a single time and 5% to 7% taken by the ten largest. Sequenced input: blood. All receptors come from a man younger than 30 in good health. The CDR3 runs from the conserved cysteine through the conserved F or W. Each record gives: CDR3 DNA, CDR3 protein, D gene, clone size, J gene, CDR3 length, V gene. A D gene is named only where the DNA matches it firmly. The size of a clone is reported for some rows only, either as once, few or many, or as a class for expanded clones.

cdr3_nt: TGTGCCAGCAGTTACGACCTTTTTTACGAGCAGTACTTC
cdr3_aa: CASSYDLFYEQYF
d_call: -
clone_size: -
j_call: TRBJ2-7
cdr3_length: 13
v_call: TRBV6-2/TRBV6-3

cdr3_nt: TGTGCCAGCAGCAACGGAACTAGCGGAGGCCTCCATGAGCAGTTCTTC
cdr3_aa: CASSNGTSGGLHEQFF
d_call: TRBD2
clone_size: -
j_call: TRBJ2-1
cdr3_length: 16
v_call: TRBV7-9

cdr3_nt: TGCAGCGTCGAGGGACAGGGTATGGAGACCCAGTACTTC
cdr3_aa: CSVEGQGMETQYF
d_call: TRBD1
clone_size: -
j_call: TRBJ2-5
cdr3_length: 13
v_call: TRBV29-1

cdr3_nt: TGCAGTGCTAGAGCGGCAGAGCGATCATACAATGAGCAGTTCTTC
cdr3_aa: CSARAAERSYNEQFF
d_call: -
clone_size: -
j_call: TRBJ2-1
cdr3_length: 15
v_call: TRBV20-1

cdr3_nt: TGTGCCAGCAGTCGCCCCTCCCGGGACTATAACGGTGGGGCCGGGGAGCTGTTTTTT
cdr3_aa: CASSRPSRDYNGGAGELFF
d_call: TRBD2
clone_size: -
j_call: TRBJ2-2
cdr3_length: 19
v_call: TRBV6-2/TRBV6-3

cdr3_nt: TGCGCCAGCAGCAAGGGGTTAACAGATACGCAGTATTTT
cdr3_aa: CASSKGLTDTQYF
d_call: -
clone_size: -
j_call: TRBJ2-3
cdr3_length: 13
v_call: TRBV5-1

cdr3_nt: TGCAGTGCCGTTACTATCTTGCTTAGCGGGAGTTGGAATGAGCAGTTCTTC
cdr3_aa: CSAVTILLSGSWNEQFF
d_call: TRBD2
clone_size: -
j_call: TRBJ2-1
cdr3_length: 17
v_call: TRBV20-1

cdr3_nt: TGTGCTAGTGGTTTCAGCCCCCTCACTAGCGGGAGGGCCCTCGGTCAGTTCTTC
cdr3_aa: CASGFSPLTSGRALGQFF
d_call: TRBD2
clone_size: -
j_call: TRBJ2-1
cdr3_length: 18
v_call: TRBV12-5

cdr3_nt: TGTGCCAGCGGACTGACCAGGGGAGGGAATGAAAAACTGTTTTTT
cdr3_aa: CASGLTRGGNEKLFF
d_call: -
clone_size: -
j_call: TRBJ1-4
cdr3_length: 15
v_call: TRBV27

cdr3_nt: TGTGCCAGCAGTGATTCCCCGGGACAGGTCTATGGCTACACCTTC
cdr3_aa: CASSDSPGQVYGYTF
d_call: TRBD1
clone_size: -
j_call: TRBJ1-2
cdr3_length: 15
v_call: TRBV6-4

cdr3_nt: TGTGCCAGCAGACAAGAGCGGACTGAAGCTTTCTTT
cdr3_aa: CASRQERTEAFF
d_call: -
clone_size: few
j_call: TRBJ1-1
cdr3_length: 12
v_call: TRBV25-1

cdr3_nt: TGCGCCAGCAGCCAAGATTATGGTACGCAGTATTTT
cdr3_aa: CASSQDYGTQYF
d_call: -
clone_size: few
j_call: TRBJ2-3
cdr3_length: 12
v_call: TRBV4-1

cdr3_nt: TGCGCCAGCAGCCAAGTCCCCGGGAGGGACGAGCAGTACTTC
cdr3_aa: CASSQVPGRDEQYF
d_call: TRBD2
clone_size: few
j_call: TRBJ2-7
cdr3_length: 14
v_call: TRBV4-1

cdr3_nt: TGTGCCAGCAGTGAATTTGGGGAACACGAGCAGTACTTC
cdr3_aa: CASSEFGEHEQYF
d_call: -
clone_size: few
j_call: TRBJ2-7
cdr3_length: 13
v_call: TRBV25-1

cdr3_nt: TGTGCCAGCAGCTTAGAGTCGAGCGTCTCCTACAATGGGCAGTTCTTC
cdr3_aa: CASSLESSVSYNGQFF
d_call: -
clone_size: -
j_call: TRBJ2-1
cdr3_length: 16
v_call: TRBV7-2

cdr3_nt: TGCGCCAGCAGCCATCCTCTGGACAGCGAGAACACTGAAGCTTTCTTT
cdr3_aa: CASSHPLDSENTEAFF
d_call: -
clone_size: -
j_call: TRBJ1-1
cdr3_length: 16
v_call: TRBV4-1

cdr3_nt: TGTGCCAGCAGTGAAGTCGGGGGTAGTTCACCCCTCCACTTT
cdr3_aa: CASSEVGGSSPLHF
d_call: -
clone_size: -
j_call: TRBJ1-6
cdr3_length: 14
v_call: TRBV2

cdr3_nt: TGTGCCGACAGCCTGGGAGGCCGGACAATCACCGCTGAGCAGTTCTTC
cdr3_aa: CADSLGGRTITAEQFF
d_call: -
clone_size: -
j_call: TRBJ2-1
cdr3_length: 16
v_call: TRBV11-2

cdr3_nt: TGTGCCACCAGGCATTTGAACACTGAAGCTTTCTTT
cdr3_aa: CATRHLNTEAFF
d_call: -
clone_size: -
j_call: TRBJ1-1
cdr3_length: 12
v_call: TRBV28

cdr3_nt: TGTGCTAGTGGTTTGTGGGGGATTACAGGGCCCACTGAAGCTTTCTTT
cdr3_aa: CASGLWGITGPTEAFF
d_call: -
clone_size: -
j_call: TRBJ1-1
cdr3_length: 16
v_call: TRBV12-5

cdr3_nt: TGCAGTGCTAGAGATCGTTGGAGTTCCGTAACAGATACGCAGTATTTT
cdr3_aa: CSARDRWSSVTDTQYF
d_call: -
clone_size: few
j_call: TRBJ2-3
cdr3_length: 16
v_call: TRBV20-1

cdr3_nt: TGTGCCGGCAGCGTAGGATATTCACCCCTCCACTTT
cdr3_aa: CAGSVGYSPLHF
d_call: -
clone_size: -
j_call: TRBJ1-6
cdr3_length: 12
v_call: TRBV9